The rows below give T cell receptor beta chains drawn from one sample of a study of blood T cell repertoires in COVID-19. Repertoires were generated with immunoSEQ multiplex PCR, while TCRdb's copy carries only in-frame clones and drops some. The sample lists about 400,000 clones; less than 90% were seen once. The sequenced sample consisted of peripheral blood. These receptors originate from a woman in her sixties or seventies with COVID-19, enrolled during active disease. Each CDR3 is given with its conserved first and last residue. The D gene is left open where the match is weak. Size is stated for part of the rows, as once, few or many counts, or as a class when the clone is expanded.

J: TRBJ1-1; V: TRBV18; size: -; D: -; DNA: TGTGCCAGCTCACCCGATTTTGCGGTGAACACTGAAGCTTTCTTT; CDR3: CASSPDFAVNTEAFF
J: TRBJ1-6; V: TRBV6-5; size: -; D: -; DNA: TGTGCCAGCAGTTCACAGGGTATTGATTCACCCCTCCACTTT; CDR3: CASSSQGIDSPLHF
J: TRBJ1-5; V: TRBV6-5; size: -; D: -; DNA: TGTGCCAGCAGCCCACGGGATAGCAATCAGCCCCAGCATTTT; CDR3: CASSPRDSNQPQHF
J: TRBJ2-1; V: TRBV19; size: -; D: TRBD2; DNA: TGTGCCAGTAGTATAGCCAGCGGGGCCCGCTCAAATGAGCAGTTCTTC; CDR3: CASSIASGARSNEQFF
J: TRBJ1-6; V: TRBV11-1; size: -; D: TRBD1; DNA: TGTGCCAGCAGCTCTACCGGGACAGTTTATTCACCCCTCCACTTT; CDR3: CASSSTGTVYSPLHF
J: TRBJ1-2; V: TRBV25-1; size: -; D: TRBD1; DNA: TGTGCCAGTTGTACAGGGGGCGGATCGTACTATGGCTACACCTTC; CDR3: CASCTGGGSYYGYTF
J: TRBJ2-2; V: TRBV2; size: once; D: TRBD1; DNA: TGTGCCAGCAGTGAAGCGACAGGGGTTCCCGGGGAGCTGTTTTTT; CDR3: CASSEATGVPGELFF
J: TRBJ2-7; V: TRBV5-1; size: -; D: -; DNA: TGCGCCAGCAGCTCTTCCTACGAGCAGTACTTC; CDR3: CASSSSYEQYF
J: TRBJ2-1; V: TRBV5-4; size: -; D: TRBD2; DNA: TGTGCCAGCAGGCCCCGGGGGGACTTGGCCTACAATGAGCAGTTCTTC; CDR3: CASRPRGDLAYNEQFF
J: TRBJ2-4; V: TRBV27; size: -; D: TRBD1; DNA: TGTGCCAGCAGGGATAACTCAGGGGGCTTAGCCAAAAACATTCAGTACTTC; CDR3: CASRDNSGGLAKNIQYF
J: TRBJ2-1; V: TRBV19; size: few; D: TRBD1; DNA: TGTGCCAGTAGTATGGGTCGAGGGGGCGCGTACAATGAGCAGTTCTTC; CDR3: CASSMGRGGAYNEQFF
J: TRBJ1-5; V: TRBV4-3; size: few; D: -; DNA: TGCGCCAGCAGCCAAGATCTACAGGGTCAGCCCCAGCATTTT; CDR3: CASSQDLQGQPQHF
J: TRBJ2-1; V: TRBV24-1; size: -; D: TRBD2; DNA: TGTGCCACCCGAAGCGGGGGGGATAATGAGCAGTTCTTC; CDR3: CATRSGGDNEQFF
J: TRBJ1-4; V: TRBV6-2/TRBV6-3; size: -; D: -; DNA: TGTGCCACCAGTAGAGGGTCGGATGAAAAACTGTTTTTT; CDR3: CATSRGSDEKLFF
J: TRBJ2-7; V: TRBV11-2; size: few; D: TRBD1; DNA: TGTGCCAGCAGTAAAGGACAGGGGGCTAAGTACGAGCAGTACTTC; CDR3: CASSKGQGAKYEQYF
J: TRBJ1-2; V: TRBV28; size: few; D: -; DNA: TGTGCCAGCCGCAATCCGGCTAACTATGGCTACACCTTC; CDR3: CASRNPANYGYTF
J: TRBJ1-1; V: TRBV27; size: -; D: -; DNA: TGTGCCAGCAGTTCATACAGGGACCGCACTGAAGCTTTCTTT; CDR3: CASSSYRDRTEAFF
J: TRBJ1-4; V: TRBV3-1/TRBV3-2; size: few; D: -; DNA: TGTGCCAGCAGCCAAGATCTTGTTTTTACGGATGAAAAACTGTTTTTT; CDR3: CASSQDLVFTDEKLFF
J: TRBJ2-1; V: TRBV24-1; size: -; D: TRBD1; DNA: TGTGCCACCAGTGATCCTCGACAGGGGGCCCACAATGAGCAGTTCTTC; CDR3: CATSDPRQGAHNEQFF
J: TRBJ1-1; V: TRBV9; size: -; D: TRBD1; DNA: TGTGCCAGCAGGGAGACAGGGTGGACTGAAGCTTTCTTT; CDR3: CASRETGWTEAFF
J: TRBJ1-3; V: TRBV5-6; size: -; D: TRBD1; DNA: TGTGCCAGCAGCTTGTTTACAGGGGGCCCTGAACGCCCTGGAAACACCATATATTTT; CDR3: CASSLFTGGPERPGNTIYF
J: TRBJ2-1; V: TRBV7-3; size: -; D: -; DNA: TGTGCCAGCAGCTTAGGGCAGGATCAGGAGCAGTTCTTC; CDR3: CASSLGQDQEQFF